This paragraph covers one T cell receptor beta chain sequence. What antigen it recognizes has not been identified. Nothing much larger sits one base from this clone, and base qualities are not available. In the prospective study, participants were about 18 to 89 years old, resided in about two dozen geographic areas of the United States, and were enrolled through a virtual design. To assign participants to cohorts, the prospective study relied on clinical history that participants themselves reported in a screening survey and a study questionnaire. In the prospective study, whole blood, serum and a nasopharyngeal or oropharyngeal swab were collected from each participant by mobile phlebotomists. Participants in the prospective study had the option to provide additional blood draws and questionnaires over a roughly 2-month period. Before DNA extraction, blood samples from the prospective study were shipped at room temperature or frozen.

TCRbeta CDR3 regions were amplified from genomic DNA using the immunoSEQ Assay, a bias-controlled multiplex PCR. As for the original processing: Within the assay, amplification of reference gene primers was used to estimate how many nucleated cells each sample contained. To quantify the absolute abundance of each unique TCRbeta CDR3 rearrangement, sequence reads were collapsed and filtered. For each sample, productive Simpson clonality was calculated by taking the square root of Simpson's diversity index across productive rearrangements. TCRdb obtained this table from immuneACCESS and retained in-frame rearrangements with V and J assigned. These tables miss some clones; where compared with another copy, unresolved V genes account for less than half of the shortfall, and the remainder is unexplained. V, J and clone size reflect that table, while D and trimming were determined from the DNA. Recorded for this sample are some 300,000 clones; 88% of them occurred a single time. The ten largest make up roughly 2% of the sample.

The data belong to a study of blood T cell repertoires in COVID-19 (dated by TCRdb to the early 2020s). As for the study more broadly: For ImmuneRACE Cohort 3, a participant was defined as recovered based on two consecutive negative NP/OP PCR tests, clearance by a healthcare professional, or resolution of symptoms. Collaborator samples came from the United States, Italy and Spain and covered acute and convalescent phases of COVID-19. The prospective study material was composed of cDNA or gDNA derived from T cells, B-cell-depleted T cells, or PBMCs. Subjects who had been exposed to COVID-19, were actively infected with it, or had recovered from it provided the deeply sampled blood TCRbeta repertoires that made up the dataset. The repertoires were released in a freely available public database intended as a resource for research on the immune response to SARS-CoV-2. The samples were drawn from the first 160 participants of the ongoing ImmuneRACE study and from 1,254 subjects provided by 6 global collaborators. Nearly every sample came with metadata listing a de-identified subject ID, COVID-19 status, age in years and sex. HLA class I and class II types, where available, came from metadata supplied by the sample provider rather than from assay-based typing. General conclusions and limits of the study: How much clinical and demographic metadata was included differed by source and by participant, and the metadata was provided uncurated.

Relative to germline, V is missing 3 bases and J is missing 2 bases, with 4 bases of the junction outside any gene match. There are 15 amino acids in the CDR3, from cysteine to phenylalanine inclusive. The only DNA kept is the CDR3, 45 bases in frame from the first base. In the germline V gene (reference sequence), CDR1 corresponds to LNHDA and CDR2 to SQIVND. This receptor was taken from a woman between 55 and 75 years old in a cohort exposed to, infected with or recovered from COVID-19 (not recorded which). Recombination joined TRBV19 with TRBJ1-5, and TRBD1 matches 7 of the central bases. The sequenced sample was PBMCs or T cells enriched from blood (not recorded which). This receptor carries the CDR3 CASSIDRAGNQPQHF. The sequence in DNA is TGTGCCAGTAGTATTGACAGGGCGGGCAATCAGCCCCAGCATTTT.